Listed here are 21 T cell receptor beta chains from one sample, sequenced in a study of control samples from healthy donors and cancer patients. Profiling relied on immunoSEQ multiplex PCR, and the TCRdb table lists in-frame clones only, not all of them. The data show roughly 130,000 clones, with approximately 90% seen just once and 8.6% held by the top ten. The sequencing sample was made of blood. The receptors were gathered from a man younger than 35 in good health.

CDR3 nucleotides: TGTGCTAGTGGTAATTCTACAGGTGCGTGGACGCAGTATTTT. Translation: CASGNSTGAWTQYF. The gene calls are TRBV12-5 and TRBJ2-3; tentatively, D is TRBD1 (5 bases). The CDR3 contains 14 residues. V shed 5 bases and J shed 9 bases, with 18 bases lying between them. CDR1 and CDR2 (germline): LGHNT, FRNRAP.

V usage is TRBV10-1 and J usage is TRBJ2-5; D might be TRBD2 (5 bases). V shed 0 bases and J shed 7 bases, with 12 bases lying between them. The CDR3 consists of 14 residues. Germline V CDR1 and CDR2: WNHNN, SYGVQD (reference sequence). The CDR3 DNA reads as TGCGCCAGCAGTGAGTCGACCCCTGGAGGGACCCAGTACTTC. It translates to CASSESTPGGTQYF.

CDR3 loop: CASSQAAVAGELFF. As DNA, the CDR3 is TGTGCCAGCAGCCAGGCGGCCGTAGCCGGGGAGCTGTTTTTT. V is TRBV3-1 (or the pseudogene TRBV3-2) and J is TRBJ2-2, with D uncertain. Per germline, CDR1 LGHDT and CDR2 YNNKEL (reference sequence). Trimming left V 3 bases short and J 6 bases short, with 11 bases between. The CDR3 is made up of 14 amino acids.

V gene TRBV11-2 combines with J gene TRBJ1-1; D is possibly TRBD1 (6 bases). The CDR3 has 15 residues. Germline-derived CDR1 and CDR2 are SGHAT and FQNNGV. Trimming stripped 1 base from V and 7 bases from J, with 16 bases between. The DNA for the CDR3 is TGTGCCAGCAGCTTAGGGGCCCCCGCAGGGGTTGAAGCTTTCTTT. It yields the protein CASSLGAPAGVEAFF. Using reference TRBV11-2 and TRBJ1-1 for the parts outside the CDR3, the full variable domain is EAGVAQSPRYKIIEKRQSVAFWCNPISGHATLYWYQQILGQGPKLLIQFQNNGVVDDSQLPKDRFSAERLKGVDSTLKIQPAKLEDSAVYLCASSLGAPAGVEAFFGQGTRLTVV.

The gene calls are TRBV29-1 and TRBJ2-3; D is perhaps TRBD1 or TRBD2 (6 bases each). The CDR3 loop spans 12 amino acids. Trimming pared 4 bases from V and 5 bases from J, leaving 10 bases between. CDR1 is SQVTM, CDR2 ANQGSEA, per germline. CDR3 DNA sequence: TGCAGCGTTGGCGAGGGGGGAGATACGCAGTATTTT. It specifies CSVGEGGDTQYF.

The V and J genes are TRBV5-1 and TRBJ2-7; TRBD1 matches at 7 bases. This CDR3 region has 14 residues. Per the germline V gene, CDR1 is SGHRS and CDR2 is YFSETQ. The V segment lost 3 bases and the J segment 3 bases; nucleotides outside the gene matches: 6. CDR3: CASSSGTADYEQYF. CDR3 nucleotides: TGCGCCAGCAGCTCAGGGACAGCCGACTACGAGCAGTACTTC.

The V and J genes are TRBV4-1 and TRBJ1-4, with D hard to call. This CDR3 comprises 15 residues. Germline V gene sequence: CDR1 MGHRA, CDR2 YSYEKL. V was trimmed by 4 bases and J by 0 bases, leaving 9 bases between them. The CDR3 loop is CASSRNIATNEKLFF. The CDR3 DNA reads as TGCGCCAGCAGCCGAAATATTGCAACTAATGAAAAACTGTTTTTT.

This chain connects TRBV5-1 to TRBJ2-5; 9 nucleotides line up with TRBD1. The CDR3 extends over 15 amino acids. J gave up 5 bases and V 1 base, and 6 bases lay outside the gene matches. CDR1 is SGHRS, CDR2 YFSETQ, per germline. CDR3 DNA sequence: TGCGCCAGCAGCTTGAGTGACAGGGGGATCGAGACCCAGTACTTC. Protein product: CASSLSDRGIETQYF.

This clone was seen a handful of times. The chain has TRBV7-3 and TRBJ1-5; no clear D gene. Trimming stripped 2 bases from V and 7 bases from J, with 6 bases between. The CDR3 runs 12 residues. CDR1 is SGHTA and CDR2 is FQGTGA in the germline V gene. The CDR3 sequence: CASSLGHQPQHF. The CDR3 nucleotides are TGTGCCAGCAGCTTAGGGCACCAGCCCCAGCATTTT.

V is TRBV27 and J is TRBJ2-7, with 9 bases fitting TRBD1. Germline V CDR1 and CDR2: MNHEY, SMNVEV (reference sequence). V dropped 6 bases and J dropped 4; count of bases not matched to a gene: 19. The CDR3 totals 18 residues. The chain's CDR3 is CASSMNAPGQGSFYEQYF. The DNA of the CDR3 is TGTGCCAGCAGCATGAACGCCCCGGGACAGGGTTCGTTTTACGAGCAGTACTTC.

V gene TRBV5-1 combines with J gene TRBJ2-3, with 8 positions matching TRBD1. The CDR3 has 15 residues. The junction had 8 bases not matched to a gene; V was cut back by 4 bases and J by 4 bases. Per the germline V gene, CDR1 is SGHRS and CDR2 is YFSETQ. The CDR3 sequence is CASSKGTGDADTQYF. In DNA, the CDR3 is TGCGCCAGCAGCAAAGGGACAGGAGACGCAGATACGCAGTATTTT.

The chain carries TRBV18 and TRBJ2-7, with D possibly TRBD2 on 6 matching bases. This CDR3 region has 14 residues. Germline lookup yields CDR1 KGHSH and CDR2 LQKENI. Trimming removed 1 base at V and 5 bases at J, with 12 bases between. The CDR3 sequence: CASSPQKGGHEQYF. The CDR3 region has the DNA TGTGCCAGCTCACCACAAAAGGGAGGCCACGAGCAGTACTTC.

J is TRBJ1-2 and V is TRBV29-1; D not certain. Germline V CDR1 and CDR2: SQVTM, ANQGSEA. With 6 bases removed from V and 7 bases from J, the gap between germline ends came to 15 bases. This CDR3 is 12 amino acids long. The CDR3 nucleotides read TGCAGCGTGCAAAGGGTTGAGGGTGGCTACACCTTC. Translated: CSVQRVEGGYTF.

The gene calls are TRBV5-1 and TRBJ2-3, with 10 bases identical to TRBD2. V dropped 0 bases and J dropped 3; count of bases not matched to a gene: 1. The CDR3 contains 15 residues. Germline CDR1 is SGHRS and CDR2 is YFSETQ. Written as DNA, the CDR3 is TGCGCCAGCAGCTTGGCTAGCGGGGGTACAGATACGCAGTATTTT. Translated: CASSLASGGTDTQYF.

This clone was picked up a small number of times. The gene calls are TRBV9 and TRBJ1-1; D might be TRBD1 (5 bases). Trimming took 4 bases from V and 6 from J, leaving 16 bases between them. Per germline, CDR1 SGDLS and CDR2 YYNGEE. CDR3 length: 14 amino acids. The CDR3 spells CASSSPGPWAEAFF. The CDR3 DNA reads TGTGCCAGCAGCTCGCCGGGGCCGTGGGCTGAAGCTTTCTTT.

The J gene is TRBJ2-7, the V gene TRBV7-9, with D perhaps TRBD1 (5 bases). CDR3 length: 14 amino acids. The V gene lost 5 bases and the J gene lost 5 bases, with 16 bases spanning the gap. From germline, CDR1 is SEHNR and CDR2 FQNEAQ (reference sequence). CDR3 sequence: CASSQNRLFNEQYF. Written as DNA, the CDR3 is TGTGCCAGCAGCCAAAACAGGTTATTCAACGAGCAGTACTTC.

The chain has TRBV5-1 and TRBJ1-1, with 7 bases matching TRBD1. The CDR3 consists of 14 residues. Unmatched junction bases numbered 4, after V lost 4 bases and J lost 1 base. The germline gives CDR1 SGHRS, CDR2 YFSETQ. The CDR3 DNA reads TGCGCCAGCAGCACGACAGGGTCGAACACTGAAGCTTTCTTT. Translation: CASSTTGSNTEAFF.

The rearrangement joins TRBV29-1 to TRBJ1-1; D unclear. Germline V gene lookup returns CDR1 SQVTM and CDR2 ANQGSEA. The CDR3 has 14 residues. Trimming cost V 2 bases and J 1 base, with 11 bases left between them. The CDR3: CSVERRARNTEAFF. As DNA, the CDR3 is TGCAGCGTTGAAAGGAGGGCCCGGAACACTGAAGCTTTCTTT.

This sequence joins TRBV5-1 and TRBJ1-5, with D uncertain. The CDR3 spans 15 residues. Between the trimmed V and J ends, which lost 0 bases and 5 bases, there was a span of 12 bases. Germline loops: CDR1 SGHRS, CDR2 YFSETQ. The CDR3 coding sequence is TGCGCCAGCAGCTTGGATTGGACGGGTGATCAGCCCCAGCATTTT. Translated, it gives CASSLDWTGDQPQHF.

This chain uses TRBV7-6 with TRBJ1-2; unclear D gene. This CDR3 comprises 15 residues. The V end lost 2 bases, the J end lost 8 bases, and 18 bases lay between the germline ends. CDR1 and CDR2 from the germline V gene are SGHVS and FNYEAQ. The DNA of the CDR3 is TGTGCCAGCAGCTTAAAACCGGGCACCGGTAGCGGCTACACCTTC. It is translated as CASSLKPGTGSGYTF.

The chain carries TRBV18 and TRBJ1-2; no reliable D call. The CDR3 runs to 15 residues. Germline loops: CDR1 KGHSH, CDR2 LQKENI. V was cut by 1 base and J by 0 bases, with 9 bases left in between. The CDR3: CASSPRVGANYGYTF. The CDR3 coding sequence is TGTGCCAGCTCACCACGGGTGGGAGCTAACTATGGCTACACCTTC. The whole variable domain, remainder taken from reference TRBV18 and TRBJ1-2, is NAGVMQNPRHLVRRRGQEARLRCSPMKGHSHVYWYRQLPEEGLKFMVYLQKENIIDESGMPKERFSAEFPKEGPSILRIQQVVRGDSAAYFCASSPRVGANYGYTFGSGTRLTVV.